This TCR beta chain was found in a study of T cells in Graves' hyperthyroidism and ophthalmopathy. Study conclusions and caveats: Ophthalmopathy, which appeared later, was predicted by the model a median 6.5 months before onset. Most thyroid clonotypes that were expanded above 0.001 also turned up in blood.

RNA transcripts were the template for amplifying TCR beta CDR3 regions. Using the HTBI primer set, a first-round RT-PCR was run on the TCR CDR3. TCRdb processed the multiplex PCR reads anew with MiXCR; each CDR3 protein has one entry. Here the sample spans 390,000 or so distinct CDR3 sequences, around 15% being singletons. The V end lost 2 bases, the J end lost 0 bases, and 9 bases lay between the germline ends. This CDR3 has 15 amino acids. Germline V CDR1 and CDR2: MNHEY, SVGEGT. This clonotype was detected a few times. Its matching antigen is unknown. This clonotype was obtained from a man between 18 and 29 years old with Graves' ophthalmopathy. The sequenced material came from blood. The rearrangement joins TRBV6-2 or TRBV6-3 to TRBJ2-3; no definite D call. The CDR3: CASSYEASSTDTQYF. For the CDR3, the DNA is TGTGCCAGCAGTTACGAGGCCTCTAGCACAGATACGCAGTATTTT.